This T cell receptor (beta chain) was sequenced during a study of blood T cell repertoires in COVID-19. Under the authors' procedure: Estimation of nucleated cell counts relied on the amplification of reference gene primers. Generated by immunoSEQ multiplex PCR, the TCRdb table keeps only in-frame clones and is missing some. V and J calls and clone size are copied from that table; D and trimming were computed from the DNA. The table shows hundreds of thousands of clones, with around nine tenths occurring only once. Trimming shortened V by 4 bases and J by 7 bases, and 14 bases separated the two germline ends. From germline, CDR1 is MDHEN and CDR2 SYDVKM. CDR3 length: 14 residues.

The specimen was peripheral blood. This chain links TRBV28 with TRBJ1-5, with D possibly matching TRBD1 (5 bases). The receptor's source is a woman between 50 and 59 years old with active or convalescent COVID-19. The CDR3 reads CASSSIPGKQPQHF. The CDR3 DNA sequence: TGTGCCAGCAGTTCTATACCAGGGAAACAGCCCCAGCATTTT. Complete variable domain (other parts from reference TRBV28 and TRBJ1-5): DVKVTQSSRYLVKRTGEKVFLECVQDMDHENMFWYRQDPGLGLRLIYFSYDVKMKEKGDIPEGYSVSREKKERFSLILESASTNQTSMYLCASSSIPGKQPQHFGDGTRLSIL.